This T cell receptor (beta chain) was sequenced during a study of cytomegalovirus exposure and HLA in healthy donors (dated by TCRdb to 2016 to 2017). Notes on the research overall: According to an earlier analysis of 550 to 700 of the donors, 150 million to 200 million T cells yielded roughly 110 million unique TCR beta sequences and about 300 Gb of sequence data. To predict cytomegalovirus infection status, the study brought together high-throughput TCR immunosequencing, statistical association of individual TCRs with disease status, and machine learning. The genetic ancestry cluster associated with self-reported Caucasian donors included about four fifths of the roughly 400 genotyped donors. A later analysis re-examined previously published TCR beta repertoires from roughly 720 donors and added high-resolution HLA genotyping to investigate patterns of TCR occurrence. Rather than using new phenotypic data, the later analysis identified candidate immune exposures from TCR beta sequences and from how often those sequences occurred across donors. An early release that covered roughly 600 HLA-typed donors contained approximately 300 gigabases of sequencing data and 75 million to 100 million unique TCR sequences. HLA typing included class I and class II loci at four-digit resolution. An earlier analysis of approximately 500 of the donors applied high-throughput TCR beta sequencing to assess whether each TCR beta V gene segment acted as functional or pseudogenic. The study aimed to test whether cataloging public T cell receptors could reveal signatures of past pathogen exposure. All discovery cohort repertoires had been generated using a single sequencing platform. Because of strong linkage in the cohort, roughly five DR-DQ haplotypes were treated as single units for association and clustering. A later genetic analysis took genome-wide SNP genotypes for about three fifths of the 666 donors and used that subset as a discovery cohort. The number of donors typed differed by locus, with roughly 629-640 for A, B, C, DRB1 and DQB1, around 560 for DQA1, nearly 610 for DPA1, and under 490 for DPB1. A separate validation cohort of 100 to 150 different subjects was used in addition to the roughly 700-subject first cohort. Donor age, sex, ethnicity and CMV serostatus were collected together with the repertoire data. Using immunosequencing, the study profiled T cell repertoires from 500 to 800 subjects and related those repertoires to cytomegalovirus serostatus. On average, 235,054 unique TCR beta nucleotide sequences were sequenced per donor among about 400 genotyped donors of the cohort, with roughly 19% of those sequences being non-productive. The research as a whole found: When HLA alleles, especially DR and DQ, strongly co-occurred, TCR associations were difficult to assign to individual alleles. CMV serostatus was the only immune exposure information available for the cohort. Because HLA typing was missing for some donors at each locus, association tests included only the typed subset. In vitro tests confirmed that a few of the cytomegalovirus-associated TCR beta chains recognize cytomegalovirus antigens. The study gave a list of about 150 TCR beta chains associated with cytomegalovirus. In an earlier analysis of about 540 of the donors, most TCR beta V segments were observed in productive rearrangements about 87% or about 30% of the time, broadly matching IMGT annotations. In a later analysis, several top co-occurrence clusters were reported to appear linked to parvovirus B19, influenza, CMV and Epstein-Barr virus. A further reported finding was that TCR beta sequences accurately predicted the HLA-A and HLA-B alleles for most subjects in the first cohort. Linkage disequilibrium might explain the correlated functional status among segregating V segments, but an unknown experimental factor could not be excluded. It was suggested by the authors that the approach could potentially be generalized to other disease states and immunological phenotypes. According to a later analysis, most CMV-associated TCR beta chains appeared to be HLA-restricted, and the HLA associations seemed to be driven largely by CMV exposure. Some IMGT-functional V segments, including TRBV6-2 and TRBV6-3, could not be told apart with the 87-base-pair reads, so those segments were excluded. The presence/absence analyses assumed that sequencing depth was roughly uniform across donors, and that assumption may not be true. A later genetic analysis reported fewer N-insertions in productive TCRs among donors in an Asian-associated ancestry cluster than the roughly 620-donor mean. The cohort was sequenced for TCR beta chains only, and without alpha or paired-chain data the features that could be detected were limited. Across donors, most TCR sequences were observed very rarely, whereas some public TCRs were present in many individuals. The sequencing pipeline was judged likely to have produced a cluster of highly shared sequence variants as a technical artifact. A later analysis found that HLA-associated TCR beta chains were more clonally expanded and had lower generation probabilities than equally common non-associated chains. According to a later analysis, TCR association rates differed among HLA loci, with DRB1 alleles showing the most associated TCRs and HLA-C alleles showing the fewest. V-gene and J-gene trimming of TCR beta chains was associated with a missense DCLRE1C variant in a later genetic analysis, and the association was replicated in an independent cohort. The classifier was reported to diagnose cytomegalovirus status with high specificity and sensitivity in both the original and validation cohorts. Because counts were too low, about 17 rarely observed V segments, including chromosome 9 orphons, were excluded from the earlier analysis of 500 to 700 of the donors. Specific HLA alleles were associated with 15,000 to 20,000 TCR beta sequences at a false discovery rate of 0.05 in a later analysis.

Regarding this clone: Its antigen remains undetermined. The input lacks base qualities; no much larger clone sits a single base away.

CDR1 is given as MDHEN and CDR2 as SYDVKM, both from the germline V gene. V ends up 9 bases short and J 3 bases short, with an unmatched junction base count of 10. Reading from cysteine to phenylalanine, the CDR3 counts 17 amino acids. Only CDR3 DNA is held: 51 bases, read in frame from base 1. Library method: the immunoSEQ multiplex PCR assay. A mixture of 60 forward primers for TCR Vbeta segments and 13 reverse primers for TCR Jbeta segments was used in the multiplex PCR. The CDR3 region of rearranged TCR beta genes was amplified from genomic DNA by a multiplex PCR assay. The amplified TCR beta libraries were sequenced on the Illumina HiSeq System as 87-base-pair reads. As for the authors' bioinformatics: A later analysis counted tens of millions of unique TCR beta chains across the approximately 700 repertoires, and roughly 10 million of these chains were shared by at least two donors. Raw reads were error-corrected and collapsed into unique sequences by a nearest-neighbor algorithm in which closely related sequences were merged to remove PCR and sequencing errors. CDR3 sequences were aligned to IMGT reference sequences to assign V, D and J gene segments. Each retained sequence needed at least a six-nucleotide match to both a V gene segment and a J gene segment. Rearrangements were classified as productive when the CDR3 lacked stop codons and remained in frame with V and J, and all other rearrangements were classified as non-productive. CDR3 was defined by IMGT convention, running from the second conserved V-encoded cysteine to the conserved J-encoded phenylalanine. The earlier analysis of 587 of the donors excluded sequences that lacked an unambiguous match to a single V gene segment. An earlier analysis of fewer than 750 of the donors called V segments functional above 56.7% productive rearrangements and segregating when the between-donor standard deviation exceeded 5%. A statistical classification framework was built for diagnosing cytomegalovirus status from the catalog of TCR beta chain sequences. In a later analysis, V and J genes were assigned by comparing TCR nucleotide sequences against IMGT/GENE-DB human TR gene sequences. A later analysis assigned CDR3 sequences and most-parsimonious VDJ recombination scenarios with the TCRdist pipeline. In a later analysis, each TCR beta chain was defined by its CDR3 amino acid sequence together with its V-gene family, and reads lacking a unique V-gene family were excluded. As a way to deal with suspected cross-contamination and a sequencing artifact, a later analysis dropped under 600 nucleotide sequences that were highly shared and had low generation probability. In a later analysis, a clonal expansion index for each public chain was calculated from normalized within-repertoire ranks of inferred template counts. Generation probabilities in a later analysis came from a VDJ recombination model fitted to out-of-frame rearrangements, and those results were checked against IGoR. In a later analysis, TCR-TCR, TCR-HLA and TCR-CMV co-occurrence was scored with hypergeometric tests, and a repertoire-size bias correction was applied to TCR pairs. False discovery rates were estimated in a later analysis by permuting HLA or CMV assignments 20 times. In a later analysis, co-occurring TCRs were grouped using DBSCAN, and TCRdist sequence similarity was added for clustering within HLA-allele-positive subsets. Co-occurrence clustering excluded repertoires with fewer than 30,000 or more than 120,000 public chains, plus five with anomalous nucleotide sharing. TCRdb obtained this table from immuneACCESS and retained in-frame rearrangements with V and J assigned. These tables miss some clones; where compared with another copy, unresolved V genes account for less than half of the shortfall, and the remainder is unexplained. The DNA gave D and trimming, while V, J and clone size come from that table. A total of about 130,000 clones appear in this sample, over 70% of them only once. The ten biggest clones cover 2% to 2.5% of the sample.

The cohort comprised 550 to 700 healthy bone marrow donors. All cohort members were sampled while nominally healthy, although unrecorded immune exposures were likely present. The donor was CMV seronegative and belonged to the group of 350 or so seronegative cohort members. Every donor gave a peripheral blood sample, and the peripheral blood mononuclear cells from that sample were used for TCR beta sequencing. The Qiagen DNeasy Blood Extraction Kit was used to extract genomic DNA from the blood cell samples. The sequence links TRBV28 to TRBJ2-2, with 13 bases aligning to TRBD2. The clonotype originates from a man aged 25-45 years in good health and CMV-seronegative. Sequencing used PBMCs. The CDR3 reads CASHGLAGVGDTGELFF. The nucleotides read TGTGCCAGTCACGGACTAGCGGGAGTGGGAGACACCGGGGAGCTGTTTTTT. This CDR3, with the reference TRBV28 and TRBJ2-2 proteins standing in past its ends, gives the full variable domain DVKVTQSSRYLVKRTGEKVFLECVQDMDHENMFWYRQDPGLGLRLIYFSYDVKMKEKGDIPEGYSVSREKKERFSLILESASTNQTSMYLCASHGLAGVGDTGELFFGEGSRLTVL.